This TCR beta chain was found in a study of blood T cell repertoires in COVID-19. Overall study context: The United States, Italy and Spain were the sources of the acute and convalescent COVID-19 samples. In each case, the material was cDNA or gDNA derived from T cells, B-cell-depleted T cells, or PBMCs.

Using immunoSEQ multiplex PCR, the repertoire was profiled, and TCRdb retains in-frame clones only, with some absent. The sample lists about 87,000 clones; about 79% were seen once. This TCR derives from a woman aged 45-60 years with acute or convalescent COVID-19. Input material: peripheral blood.

The CDR3 nucleotides are TGTGCCAGCAAAACCCCCTCTAGCGGGGCAGAGACCCAGTACTTC. Encoded protein: CASKTPSSGAETQYF. V is TRBV28 and J is TRBJ2-5, with 9 bases identical to TRBD2. CDR1 is MDHEN, CDR2 SYDVKM, per germline. V was clipped by 7 bases and J by 4 bases; unmatched bases: 10. The CDR3 has 15 residues.